The source of this T cell receptor (beta chain) is a study of blood T cells in healthy people across ages. On the study more broadly: Template switching caught about one barcoded beta molecule for each two T cells.

Primed by a sample-barcoded 5' primer and a J-beta primer mix, a second PCR proceeded for 7 to 11 cycles. Using its own MiXCR run on the 5' RACE reads, TCRdb lists one record per CDR3 protein. Seen here are 700,000 to 900,000 distinct CDR3 sequences, about 53% observed once, and the top ten hold 40% to 50%. The CDR3 runs 14 residues. Germline V lookup: CDR1 SEHNR, CDR2 FQNEAQ (reference sequence). The V gene lost 1 base and the J gene lost 3 bases, with 6 bases spanning the gap. The sample taken for sequencing was blood. The TCR originated in a man older than 75 in good health. V usage is TRBV7-9 and J usage is TRBJ2-2; D unresolved. The CDR3 loop reads CASSLGFHTGELFF. The CDR3 coding sequence is TGTGCCAGCAGCTTAGGTTTTCACACCGGGGAGCTGTTTTTT. The complete variable domain, with remaining parts taken from reference TRBV7-9 and TRBJ2-2, reads DTGVSQNPRHKITKRGQNVTFRCDPISEHNRLYWYRQTLGQGPEFLTYFQNEAQLEKSRLLSDRFSAERPKGSFSTLEIQRTEQGDSAMYLCASSLGFHTGELFFGEGSRLTVL.